Below are 26 T cell receptor beta chains sequenced from a single sample in a study of human T cells and chemical hapten exposure (dated by TCRdb to the early 2020s). The meaning of the sample's time point label: patch test 3, about 24 weeks after DPC sensitization. The label giving this sample's treatment or condition can be read as: therapeutic diphenylcyclopropenone sensitization with weekly scalp DPC. The method was RACE. Sequencing relied on a NextSeq 500. The public sequencing data were trimmed at Q25 with fastp and processed into clonotypes with MiXCR by TCRdb, which kept only in-frame beta chains. Rows are unified per CDR3 protein, each entry keeping the most common DNA and genes. The sample table holds 100,000 or so distinct CDR3 sequences, of which roughly a third were seen once. The ten largest make up less than 3% of the sample. The sample in question was whole blood, obtained in connection with sensitization to the hapten diphenylcyclopropenone (DPC). The receptors here all came from a man in his forties with alopecia areata. Some clones in this sample may be carry-over from other donors' samples.

This clonotype was found a few times. The chain couples TRBV12-3 or TRBV12-4 to TRBJ2-1; no firm D call. CDR3 size: 16 residues. The germline V and J ends were trimmed by 6 bases and 0 bases, with 15 bases remaining between them. CDR3 protein: CASRRPGPASYNEQFF. The CDR3 DNA follows: TGTGCCAGCAGACGACCAGGACCCGCCTCCTACAATGAGCAGTTCTTC.

This sequence joins TRBV29-1 and TRBJ2-3, with 8 bases fitting TRBD2. Per the germline V gene, CDR1 is SQVTM and CDR2 is ANQGSEA. Trimming cost V 7 bases and J 3 bases; bases outside gene matches: 18. This CDR3 contains 17 residues. DNA for the CDR3: TGCAGCGCCGATCTAGCGGGCCTAGGAGGGGGAACAGATACGCAGTATTTT. This gives the protein CSADLAGLGGGTDTQYF.

This clonotype has only a few counts. V is TRBV12-3 or TRBV12-4 and J is TRBJ1-4, with a weak D call TRBD1 (5 bases). CDR3 size: 14 residues. V was shortened by 7 bases and J by 7 bases, with 16 bases between the two germline ends. The CDR3 nucleotides read TGTGCCAGCAAAAAGGAGGGGTTCGGTGAAAAACTGTTTTTT. Protein product: CASKKEGFGEKLFF.

The chain uses TRBV29-1 and TRBJ2-1, with 12 bases identical to TRBD2. This CDR3 has 15 amino acids. V dropped 1 base and J dropped 9; count of bases not matched to a gene: 7. Germline loops: CDR1 SQVTM, CDR2 ANQGSEA. The CDR3 nucleotides are TGCAGCGTTGAAGTGACTAGCGGGAGAGAGACTGAGCAGTTCTTC. This translates into CSVEVTSGRETEQFF.

The sample holds a few counts of this clonotype. The rearrangement links TRBV6-1 to TRBJ1-5; no firm D call. The CDR3 spans 14 residues. Per germline, CDR1 MNHNS and CDR2 SASEGT. V gave up 7 bases and J gave up 2 bases, with 12 bases separating them. CDR3 coding DNA: TGTGCCAGCACCCCGGCACGGGGCAATCAGCCCCAGCATTTT. The encoded protein is CASTPARGNQPQHF.

The chain couples TRBV4-3 to TRBJ1-5, with unresolved D. This CDR3 is 15 amino acids long. The V gene's germline CDR1 is LGHNA and CDR2 YSLEER. V lost 3 bases, J lost 7 bases, and 16 bases lay in between. The CDR3 DNA follows: TGCGCCAGCAGCCAGAAACTGGATGGGTACCAGCCCCAGCATTTT. This codes for CASSQKLDGYQPQHF.

The V gene is TRBV6-2 or TRBV6-3, the J gene TRBJ1-1; a weak D match, TRBD1 (5 bases). This CDR3 contains 16 residues. Germline V gene lookup returns CDR1 MNHEY and CDR2 SVGEGT. V shed 0 bases and J shed 5 bases, with 16 bases lying between them. This CDR3 reads CASSYSSLQGDTEAFF. Here the CDR3 DNA reads TGTGCCAGCAGTTACTCATCTTTGCAGGGTGATACTGAAGCTTTCTTT.

The J gene is TRBJ2-1, the V gene TRBV19; 10 bases align to TRBD2. J lost 6 bases, V lost 6 bases, and 5 bases had no gene match. The CDR3 runs 14 residues. Germline V gene lookup returns CDR1 LNHDA and CDR2 SQIVND (reference sequence). CDR3 DNA sequence: TGTGCCAGTAGACCTAGCGGGAGAAGCAATGAGCAGTTCTTC. Protein product: CASRPSGRSNEQFF.

This clonotype was recorded a few times. The chain couples TRBV11-2 to TRBJ2-6; maybe TRBD2 (5 bases). Germline CDR1 is SGHAT and CDR2 is FQNNGV. The V end was cut by 5 bases, the J end by 0 bases, with 20 bases between. This CDR3 comprises 19 residues. For the CDR3, the DNA is TGTGCCAGCAGCATACTAGTGTCCCCTCTCATCTCTGGGGCCAACGTCCTGACTTTC. Protein: CASSILVSPLISGANVLTF.

This clonotype was seen more than once but under ten times. The CDR3 region has the DNA TGTGCCAGCAGCACACAGGGGAATTGGAACACTGAAGCTTTCTTT. Its translation: CASSTQGNWNTEAFF. This chain links TRBV7-2 with TRBJ1-1, with 7 bases matching TRBD1. Germline V gene data show CDR1 as SGHTA and CDR2 as FQGNSA. CDR3 length equals 15 residues. J gave up 1 base and V 5 bases, and 7 bases lay outside the gene matches.

The chain employs TRBV12-3 or TRBV12-4 and TRBJ1-6; 7 nucleotides agree with TRBD1. The CDR3 loop spans 14 amino acids. Losses at the gene ends were 6 bases for V and 14 bases for J; bases not matched to a gene: 13. CDR3 sequence (DNA): TGTGCCAGCAGCCCGGGACAGCCAAGTCAAGCCCTCCACTTT. It specifies CASSPGQPSQALHF.

This chain joins TRBV2 and TRBJ1-4; D is undetermined. This CDR3 has 16 residues. The V and J ends lost 3 bases and 7 bases respectively, with 18 bases between them. Germline loops: CDR1 SNHLY, CDR2 FYNNEI. CDR3 sequence reads: CASSDSSSLGREKLFF. In DNA form, the CDR3 reads TGTGCCAGCAGTGATTCGTCCTCGCTCGGCCGTGAAAAACTGTTTTTT.

This clonotype was seen only a few times. The chain carries TRBV19 and TRBJ2-1; TRBD2 aligns across 11 bases. The CDR3 totals 22 residues. Germline CDR1 and CDR2: LNHDA and SQIVND (reference sequence). After removal of 5 bases from V and 0 bases from J, the junction contained 21 bases not matched to a gene. CDR3 amino acids: CASSPHFIAGGPRLSSYNEQFF. CDR3 in DNA: TGTGCCAGTAGTCCTCACTTCATAGCGGGAGGGCCTAGATTAAGCTCCTACAATGAGCAGTTCTTC.

This clonotype was found a few times. The gene calls are TRBV6-1 and TRBJ2-7; 10 bases map to TRBD2. CDR3 length: 14 amino acids. Per the germline V gene, CDR1 is MNHNS and CDR2 is SASEGT. Trimming took 7 bases from V and 4 from J; bases not matched to a gene: 7. The DNA for the CDR3 is TGTGCCAGCATCGGACTAGCGGAAGCTTACGAGCAGTACTTC. Its translation is CASIGLAEAYEQYF.

This clonotype has more than one count but fewer than ten. This chain connects TRBV11-2 to TRBJ2-3; D remains unclear. The length of the CDR3 is 16 residues. V lost 2 bases, J lost 0 bases, and 12 bases lay in between. Germline CDR1 and CDR2: SGHAT and FQNNGV. The CDR3 loop reads CASSLTSAQSTDTQYF. The DNA for the CDR3 is TGTGCCAGCAGCTTAACCAGCGCGCAAAGCACAGATACGCAGTATTTT.

In this sample, this clonotype turned up a few times. The chain combines TRBV11-3 with TRBJ2-3, with TRBD2 matching 10 bases. J was trimmed by 3 bases and V by 3 bases; bases with no gene match: 3. CDR1 SGHNT and CDR2 YENEEA come from the germline V gene. The CDR3 extends over 15 amino acids. CDR3: CASSFLAGATDTQYF. Here the CDR3 DNA reads TGTGCCAGCAGCTTTCTAGCGGGAGCGACAGATACGCAGTATTTT.

A few counts support this clonotype. The chain joins TRBV6-2 or TRBV6-3 to TRBJ2-4; 7 bases match TRBD1. CDR1 and CDR2 from the germline V gene are MNHEY and SVGEGT. V was pared by 5 bases and J by 4 bases, with 8 bases of the junction left unmatched. The CDR3 runs to 15 residues. CDR3 protein: CASSGIGQAKNIQYF. The CDR3 DNA is TGTGCCAGCAGTGGCATCGGACAGGCGAAAAACATTCAGTACTTC.

Many counts were recorded for this clonotype. The chain links TRBV6-2 or TRBV6-3 to TRBJ1-1; D is ambiguous. CDR1 and CDR2 (germline): MNHEY, SVGEGT. The CDR3 loop spans 11 amino acids. V lost 7 bases to trimming and J lost 5 bases, with 8 bases between them. The DNA of the CDR3 is TGTGCCAGCACCCTTTATACTGAAGCTTTCTTT. It specifies CASTLYTEAFF.

The chain is built from TRBV6-5 and TRBJ2-3, with 8 bases lining up with TRBD2. V trimming: 0 bases; J trimming: 2 bases; junction bases outside the gene matches: 10. The CDR3 has 18 amino acids. Looked up from germline, CDR1 is MNHEY and CDR2 is SVGAGI. The CDR3 DNA reads as TGTGCCAGCAGTTACTCAATTGGCTCGGGAGGGCCCACAGATACGCAGTATTTT. Protein sequence: CASSYSIGSGGPTDTQYF.

This clonotype has only a few counts. The CDR3 DNA is TGTGCCAGCAGGACCGGGGAGGGCACTGAAGCTTTCTTT. Protein: CASRTGEGTEAFF. This chain uses TRBV12-3 or TRBV12-4 with TRBJ1-1, with D unresolved. V was shortened by 6 bases and J by 4 bases, with 12 bases between the two germline ends. The CDR3 runs to 13 residues.

The gene calls are TRBV5-4 and TRBJ2-4, with unresolved D. The germline V gene has CDR1 SGHNT and CDR2 YYREEE (reference sequence). V dropped 1 base and J dropped 0 bases, with 11 bases sitting between them. The CDR3 runs 16 residues. CDR3: CASSLKRNTAKNIQYF. The CDR3 DNA sequence: TGTGCCAGCAGCTTGAAAAGGAATACAGCCAAAAACATTCAGTACTTC.

In this sample, this clonotype turned up a few times. This sequence joins TRBV6-2 or TRBV6-3 and TRBJ2-3, with D hard to call. Trimming took off 4 bases at V and 4 bases at J, with 9 bases between the two ends. The CDR3 covers 13 residues. Germline V gene lookup returns CDR1 MNHEY and CDR2 SVGEGT. This CDR3 reads CASSSHKPDTQYF. The CDR3 DNA sequence: TGTGCCAGCAGTTCCCATAAACCAGATACGCAGTATTTT.

This clonotype was recorded a few times. The chain uses TRBV6-2 or TRBV6-3 and TRBJ2-5, with D perhaps TRBD2 (6 bases). The CDR3 has 16 residues. V gave up 2 bases and J gave up 2 bases, with 15 bases separating them. Germline CDR1 is MNHEY and CDR2 is SVGEGT. This CDR3 reads CASSYGGAGWQETQYF. DNA for the CDR3: TGTGCCAGCAGTTACGGAGGGGCAGGTTGGCAAGAGACCCAGTACTTC.

This clonotype has a handful of counts. This chain connects TRBV20-1 to TRBJ1-1; unclear D gene. The CDR3 has 16 residues. Germline V lookup: CDR1 DFQATT, CDR2 SNEGSKA (reference sequence). Between the trimmed V and J ends, which lost 4 bases and 10 bases, there was a span of 28 bases. CDR3 region: CSAKSFVGFGIQTAFF. CDR3 nucleotide sequence: TGCAGTGCTAAGAGTTTCGTGGGGTTCGGGATTCAGACAGCTTTCTTT.

This clonotype turned up a few times. The V gene is TRBV6-5, the J gene TRBJ2-1, with D unresolved. Trimming shortened V by 5 bases and J by 9 bases, and 8 bases separated the two germline ends. CDR1 MNHEY and CDR2 SVGAGI come from the germline V gene. The CDR3 covers 11 residues. The CDR3 here is CASSTSSEQFF. CDR3 sequence (DNA): TGTGCCAGCAGTACCAGCAGTGAGCAGTTCTTC.

The rearrangement links TRBV5-1 to TRBJ2-3; TRBD2 might be the D (6 bases). The V end was cut by 2 bases, the J end by 4 bases, with 8 bases between. This CDR3 contains 13 residues. Germline values: CDR1 SGHRS, CDR2 YFSETQ. The CDR3 spells CASSLGGADTQYF. The CDR3 region has the DNA TGCGCCAGCAGCTTAGGAGGGGCAGATACGCAGTATTTT.